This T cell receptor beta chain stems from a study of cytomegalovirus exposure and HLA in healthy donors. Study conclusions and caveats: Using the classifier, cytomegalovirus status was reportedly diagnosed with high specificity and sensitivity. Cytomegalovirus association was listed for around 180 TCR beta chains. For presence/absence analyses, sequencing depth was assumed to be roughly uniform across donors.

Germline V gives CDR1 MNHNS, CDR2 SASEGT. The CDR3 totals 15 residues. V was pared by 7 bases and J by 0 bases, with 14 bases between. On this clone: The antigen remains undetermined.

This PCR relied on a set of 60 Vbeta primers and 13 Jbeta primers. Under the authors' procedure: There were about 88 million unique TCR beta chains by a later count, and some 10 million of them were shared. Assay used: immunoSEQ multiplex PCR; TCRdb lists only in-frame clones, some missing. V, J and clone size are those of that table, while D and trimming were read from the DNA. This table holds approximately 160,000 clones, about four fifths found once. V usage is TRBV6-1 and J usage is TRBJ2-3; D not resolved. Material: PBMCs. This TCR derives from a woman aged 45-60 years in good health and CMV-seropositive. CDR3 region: CASTLASSSTDTQYF. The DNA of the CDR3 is TGTGCCAGCACCTTAGCATCCTCTAGCACAGATACGCAGTATTTT.